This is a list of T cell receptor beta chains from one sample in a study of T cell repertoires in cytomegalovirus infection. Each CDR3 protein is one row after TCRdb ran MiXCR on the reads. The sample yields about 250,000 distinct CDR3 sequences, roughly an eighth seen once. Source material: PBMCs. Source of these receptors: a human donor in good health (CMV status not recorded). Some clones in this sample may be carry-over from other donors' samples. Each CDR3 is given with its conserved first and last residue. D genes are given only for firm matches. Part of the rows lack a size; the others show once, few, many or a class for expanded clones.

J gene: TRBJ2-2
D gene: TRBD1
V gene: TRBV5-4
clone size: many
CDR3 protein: CASSFNRGDGELFF
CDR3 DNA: TGTGCCAGCAGCTTTAACAGGGGTGACGGGGAGCTGTTTTTT

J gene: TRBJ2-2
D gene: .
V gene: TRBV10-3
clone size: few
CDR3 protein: CAISDVGLETGELFF
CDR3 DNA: TGTGCCATCAGTGACGTAGGACTCGAAACCGGGGAGCTGTTTTTT

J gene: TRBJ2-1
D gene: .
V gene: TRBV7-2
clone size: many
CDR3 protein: CASSLGRSYNEQFF
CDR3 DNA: TGTGCCAGCAGCCTCGGGAGATCCTACAATGAGCAGTTCTTC

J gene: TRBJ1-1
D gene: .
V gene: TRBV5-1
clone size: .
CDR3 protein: CASSAGRLNTEAFF
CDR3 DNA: TGCGCCAGCAGCGCGGGACGGCTGAACACTGAAGCTTTCTTT

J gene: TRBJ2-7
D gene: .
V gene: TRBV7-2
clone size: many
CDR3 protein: CATKEGGAPYEQYF
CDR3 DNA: TGTGCCACCAAGGAGGGGGGGGCACCCTACGAGCAGTACTTC

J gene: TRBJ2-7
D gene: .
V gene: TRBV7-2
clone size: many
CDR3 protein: CASSLSPDIYEQYF
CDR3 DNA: TGTGCCAGCAGCTTAAGCCCCGATATATACGAGCAGTACTTC

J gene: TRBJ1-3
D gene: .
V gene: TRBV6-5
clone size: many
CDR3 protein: CASRAPSRGEDKGNTIYF
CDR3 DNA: TGTGCCAGCAGGGCCCCCTCTCGAGGAGAGGACAAGGGAAACACCATATATTTT

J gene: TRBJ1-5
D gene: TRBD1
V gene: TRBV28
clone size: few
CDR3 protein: CASSLPGQGFRPQHF
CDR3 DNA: TGTGCCAGCAGTTTACCAGGACAGGGGTTTCGGCCCCAGCATTTT

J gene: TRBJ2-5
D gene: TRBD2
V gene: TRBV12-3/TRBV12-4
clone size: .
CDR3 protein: CASSLLPATSGNQETQYF
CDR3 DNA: TGTGCCAGCAGTTTACTCCCGGCGACTAGCGGTAACCAAGAGACCCAGTACTTC

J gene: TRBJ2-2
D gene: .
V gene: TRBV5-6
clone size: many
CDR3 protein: CASSFYSKGGRGYTGELFF
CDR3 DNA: TGTGCCAGCAGCTTCTACTCCAAGGGCGGGCGAGGCTACACCGGGGAGCTGTTTTTT

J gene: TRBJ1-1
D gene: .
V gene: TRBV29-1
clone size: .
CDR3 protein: CSVALGRTNTEAFF
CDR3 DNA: TGCAGCGTTGCCCTAGGCAGGACGAACACTGAAGCTTTCTTT

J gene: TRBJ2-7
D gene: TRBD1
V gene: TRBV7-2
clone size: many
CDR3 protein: CASSLLPPGTGTEQYF
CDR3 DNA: TGTGCCAGCAGCCTATTACCGCCCGGGACAGGAACCGAGCAGTACTTC

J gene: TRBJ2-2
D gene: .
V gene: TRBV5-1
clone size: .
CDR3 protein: CASSLALAGAIVGAGELFF
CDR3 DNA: TGCGCCAGCAGCTTGGCCCTGGCAGGGGCCATCGTGGGGGCCGGGGAGCTGTTTTTT

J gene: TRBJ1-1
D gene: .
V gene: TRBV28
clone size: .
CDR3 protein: CASSSKRYAFF
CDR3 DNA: TGTGCCAGCAGTTCCAAACGGTATGCTTTCTTT

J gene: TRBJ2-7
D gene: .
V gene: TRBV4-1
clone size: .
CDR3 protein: CASSPLTQQGNHEQYF
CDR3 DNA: TGCGCCAGCAGCCCACTTACCCAACAGGGAAACCACGAGCAGTACTTC

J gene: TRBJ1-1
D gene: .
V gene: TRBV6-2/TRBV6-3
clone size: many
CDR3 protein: CASSYEPHSTEAFF
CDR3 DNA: TGTGCCAGCAGTTATGAACCACACTCGACTGAAGCTTTCTTT

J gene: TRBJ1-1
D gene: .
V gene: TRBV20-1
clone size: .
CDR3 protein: CSARGPGLPRSTEAFF
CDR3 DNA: TGCAGTGCTAGAGGTCCCGGGCTCCCGAGGAGCACTGAAGCTTTCTTT

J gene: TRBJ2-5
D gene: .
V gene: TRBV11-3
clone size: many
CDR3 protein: CASSLEGGETQYF
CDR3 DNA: TGTGCCAGCAGCTTAGAAGGAGGAGAGACCCAGTACTTC

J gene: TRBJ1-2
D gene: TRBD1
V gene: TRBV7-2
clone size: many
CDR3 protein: CASSPKGDRGSHNYGYTF
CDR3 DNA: TGTGCCAGCAGCCCCAAGGGGGACAGGGGTTCTCATAACTATGGCTACACCTTC

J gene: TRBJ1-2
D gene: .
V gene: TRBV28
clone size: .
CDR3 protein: CASSLGGRGYGYTF
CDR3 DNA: TGTGCCAGCAGTTTAGGGGGCAGGGGCTATGGCTACACCTTC

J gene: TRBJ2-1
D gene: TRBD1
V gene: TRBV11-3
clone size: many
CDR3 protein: CASSSLQGVVAEQFF
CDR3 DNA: TGTGCCAGCAGCTCCCTGCAGGGGGTAGTGGCTGAGCAGTTCTTC

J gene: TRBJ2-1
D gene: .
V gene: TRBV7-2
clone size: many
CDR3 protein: CASSLNKRERNEQFF
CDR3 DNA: TGTGCCAGCAGCTTAAACAAGAGGGAAAGAAATGAGCAGTTCTTC

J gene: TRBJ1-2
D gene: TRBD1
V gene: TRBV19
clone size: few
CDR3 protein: CASSRRTGGGGGYTF
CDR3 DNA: TGTGCCAGTAGTAGGCGGACAGGGGGCGGCGGTGGCTACACCTTC

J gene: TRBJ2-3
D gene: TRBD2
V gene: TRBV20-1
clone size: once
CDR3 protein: CSALKTSGGHADTQYF
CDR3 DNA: TGCAGTGCTCTAAAGACTAGCGGGGGGCATGCAGATACGCAGTATTTT

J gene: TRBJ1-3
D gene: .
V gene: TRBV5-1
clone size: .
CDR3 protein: CASSLGEWFGLSSGNTIYF
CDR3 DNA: TGCGCCAGCAGCTTGGGAGAATGGTTCGGCCTCAGCTCTGGAAACACCATATATTTT

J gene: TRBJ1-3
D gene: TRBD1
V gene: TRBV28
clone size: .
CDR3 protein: CASSFGDRDGNTIYF
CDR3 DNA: TGTGCCAGCAGTTTCGGGGACAGGGATGGAAACACCATATATTTT

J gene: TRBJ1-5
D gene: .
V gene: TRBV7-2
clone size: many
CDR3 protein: CASSLEQGPNQPQHF
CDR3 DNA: TGTGCCAGCAGCTTAGAGCAGGGGCCGAATCAGCCCCAGCATTTT

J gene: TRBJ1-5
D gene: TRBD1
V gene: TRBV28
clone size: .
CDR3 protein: CASSFPDRFGNQPQHF
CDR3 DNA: TGTGCCAGCAGTTTCCCGGACAGGTTCGGCAATCAGCCCCAGCATTTT

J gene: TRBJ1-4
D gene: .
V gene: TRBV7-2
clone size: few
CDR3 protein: CASSLHAEKLFF
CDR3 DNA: TGTGCCAGCAGCTTACATGCTGAAAAACTGTTTTTT

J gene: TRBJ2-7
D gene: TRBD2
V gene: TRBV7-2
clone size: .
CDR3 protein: CASSLVGTSGSYEQYF
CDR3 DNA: TGTGCCAGCAGCTTAGTGGGGACTAGCGGGAGCTACGAGCAGTACTTC

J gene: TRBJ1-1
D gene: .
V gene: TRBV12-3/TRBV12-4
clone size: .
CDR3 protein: CASSLDGRLEAFF
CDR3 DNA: TGTGCCAGCAGTTTAGATGGACGCCTTGAAGCTTTCTTT

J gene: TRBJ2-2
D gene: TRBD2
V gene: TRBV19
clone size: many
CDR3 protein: CASSIDLAANTGELFF
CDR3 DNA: TGTGCCAGTAGTATAGATCTAGCGGCGAACACCGGGGAGCTGTTTTTT

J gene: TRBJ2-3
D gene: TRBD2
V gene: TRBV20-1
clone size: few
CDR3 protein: CSASPTSGRFADTQYF
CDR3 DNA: TGCAGTGCTAGTCCTACTAGCGGGAGATTCGCAGATACGCAGTATTTT

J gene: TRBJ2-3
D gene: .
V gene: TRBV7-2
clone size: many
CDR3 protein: CASSLVGGPPDTQYF
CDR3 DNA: TGTGCCAGCAGCTTAGTCGGGGGGCCCCCAGATACGCAGTATTTT

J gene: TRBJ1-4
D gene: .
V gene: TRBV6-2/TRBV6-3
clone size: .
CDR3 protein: CASSYDTLNEKLFF
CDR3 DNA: TGTGCCAGCAGTTACGACACCCTTAATGAAAAACTGTTTTTT

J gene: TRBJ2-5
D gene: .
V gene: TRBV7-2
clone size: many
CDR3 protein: CASSLLGETQYF
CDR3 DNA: TGTGCCAGCAGCTTACTCGGAGAGACCCAGTACTTC

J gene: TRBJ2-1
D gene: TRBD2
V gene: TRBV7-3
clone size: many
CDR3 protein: CASSPGLAGSKEQFF
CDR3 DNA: TGTGCCAGCAGCCCGGGACTAGCGGGGTCAAAGGAGCAGTTCTTC

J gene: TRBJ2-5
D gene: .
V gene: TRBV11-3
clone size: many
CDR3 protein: CASSESGPGQETQYF
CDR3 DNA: TGTGCCAGCAGCGAATCCGGGCCAGGGCAAGAGACCCAGTACTTC

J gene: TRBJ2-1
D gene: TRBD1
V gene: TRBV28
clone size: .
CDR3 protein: CASSLTGGNNEQFF
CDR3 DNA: TGTGCCAGCAGTTTGACAGGGGGCAACAATGAGCAGTTCTTC

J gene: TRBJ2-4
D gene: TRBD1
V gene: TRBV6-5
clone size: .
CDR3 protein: CASRPTRDRDIQYF
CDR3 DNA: TGTGCCAGCAGGCCCACCCGGGACAGGGATATTCAGTACTTC

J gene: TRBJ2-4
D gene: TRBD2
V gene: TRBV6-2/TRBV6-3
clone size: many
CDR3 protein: CASKRGRSENIQYF
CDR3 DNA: TGTGCCAGCAAACGCGGGAGGTCGGAAAACATTCAGTACTTC

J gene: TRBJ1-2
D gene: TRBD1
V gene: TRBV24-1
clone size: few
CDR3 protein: CATSDPSGDRGYYGYTF
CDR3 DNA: TGTGCCACCAGTGATCCCTCGGGGGACAGGGGTTACTATGGCTACACCTTC

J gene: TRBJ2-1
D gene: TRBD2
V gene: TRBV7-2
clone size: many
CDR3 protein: CASSLASGGVGEQFF
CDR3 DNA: TGTGCCAGCAGCTTAGCTAGCGGGGGAGTAGGTGAGCAGTTCTTC

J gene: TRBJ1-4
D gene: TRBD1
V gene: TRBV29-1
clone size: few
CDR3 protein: CSVGQARGEKLFF
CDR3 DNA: TGCAGCGTGGGACAGGCCCGTGGCGAAAAACTGTTTTTT

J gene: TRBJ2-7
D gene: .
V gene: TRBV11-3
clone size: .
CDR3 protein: CASSLDPVMGVEQYF
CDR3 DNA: TGTGCCAGCAGCTTAGATCCCGTCATGGGGGTCGAGCAGTACTTC

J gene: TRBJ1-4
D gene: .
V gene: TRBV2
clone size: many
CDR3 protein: CATDEGREKLFF
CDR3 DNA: TGTGCCACCGACGAGGGGCGCGAAAAACTGTTTTTT

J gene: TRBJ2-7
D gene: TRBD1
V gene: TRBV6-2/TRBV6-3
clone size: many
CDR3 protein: CASSGTVYSYEQYF
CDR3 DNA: TGTGCCAGCAGTGGGACAGTTTACTCCTACGAGCAGTACTTC

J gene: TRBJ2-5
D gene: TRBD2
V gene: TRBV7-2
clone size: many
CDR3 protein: CASSPPGTSGRAGETQYF
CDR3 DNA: TGTGCCAGCAGCCCGCCCGGGACTAGCGGGAGGGCCGGTGAGACCCAGTACTTC

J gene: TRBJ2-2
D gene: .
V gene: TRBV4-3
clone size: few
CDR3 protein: CASSQESRHPNTGELFF
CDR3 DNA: TGCGCCAGCAGCCAAGAATCGCGACACCCGAACACCGGGGAGCTGTTTTTT

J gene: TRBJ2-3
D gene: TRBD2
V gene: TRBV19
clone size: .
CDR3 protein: CASSTHGTSVADTQYF
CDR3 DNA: TGTGCCAGTAGCACTCACGGGACTAGCGTAGCAGATACGCAGTATTTT

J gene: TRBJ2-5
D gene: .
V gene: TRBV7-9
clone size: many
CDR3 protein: CASSITGNQETQYF
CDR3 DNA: TGTGCCAGCAGTATTACAGGGAATCAAGAGACCCAGTACTTC

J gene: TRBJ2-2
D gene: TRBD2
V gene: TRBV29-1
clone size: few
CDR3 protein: CSSRLAGTGELFF
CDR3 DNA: TGCAGCTCGAGACTAGCAGGCACCGGGGAGCTGTTTTTT

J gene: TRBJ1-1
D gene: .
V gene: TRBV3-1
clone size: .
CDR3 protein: CASSLPGMNTEAFF
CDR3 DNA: TGTGCCAGCAGCCTCCCCGGGATGAACACTGAAGCTTTCTTT

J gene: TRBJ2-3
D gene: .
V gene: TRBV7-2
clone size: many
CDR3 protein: CASSLISSGGVTDTQYF
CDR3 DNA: TGTGCCAGCAGCTTAATTTCTTCAGGGGGGGTAACAGATACGCAGTATTTT

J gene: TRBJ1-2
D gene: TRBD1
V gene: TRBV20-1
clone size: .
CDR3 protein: CSADPRTGSYYGYTF
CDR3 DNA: TGCAGTGCAGACCCCCGGACAGGGTCCTACTATGGCTACACCTTC